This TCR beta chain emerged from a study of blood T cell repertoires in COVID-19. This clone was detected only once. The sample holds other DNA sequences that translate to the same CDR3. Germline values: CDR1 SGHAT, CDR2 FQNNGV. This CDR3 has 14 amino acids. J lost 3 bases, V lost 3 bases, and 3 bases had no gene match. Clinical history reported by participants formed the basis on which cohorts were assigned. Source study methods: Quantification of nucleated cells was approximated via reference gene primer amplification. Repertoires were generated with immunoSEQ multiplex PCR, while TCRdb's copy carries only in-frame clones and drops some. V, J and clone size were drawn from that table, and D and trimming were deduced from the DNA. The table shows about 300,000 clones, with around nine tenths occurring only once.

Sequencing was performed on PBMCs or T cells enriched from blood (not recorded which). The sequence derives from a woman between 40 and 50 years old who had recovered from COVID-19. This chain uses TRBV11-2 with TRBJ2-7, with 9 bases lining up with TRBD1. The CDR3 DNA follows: TGTGCCAGCAGCTTCACAGGGGGCAGCTACGAGCAGTACTTC. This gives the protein CASSFTGGSYEQYF.